This T cell receptor (beta chain) stems from a study of blood T cell repertoires in COVID-19. Germline CDR1 is SNHLY and CDR2 is FYNNEI. This CDR3 is 15 amino acids long. Trimming removed 7 bases from V and 4 bases from J; junction bases left unmatched: 7. Produced via immunoSEQ multiplex PCR; TCRdb's table is partial and in-frame only. The sample lists approximately 92,000 clones, over 60% occurring once. This chain links TRBV2 with TRBJ2-5, with TRBD2 matching 12 bases. This clonotype was obtained from a man aged 50 to 60 who had recovered from COVID-19. Material for sequencing was peripheral blood. The CDR3 nucleotides read TGTGCCAGCAAGGCTAGCGGGAGGGCTGGAGAGACCCAGTACTTC. Translation: CASKASGRAGETQYF.